This TCR beta chain was identified during a study of molecular identifiers for immune sequencing clone quantification. Listed TCR primers and previously described methods were used for bulk TCR libraries. TCRdb reprocessed the PCR reads via MiXCR and lists one record per CDR3 protein. The sample gives some 59,000 distinct CDR3 sequences, roughly 24% of which show up once; around 2% is in the top ten. Naive CD8 T cells were sorted as CD8+CD4-CCR7+CD45RA+. Details on this clonotype: Its antigen is currently unknown.

Study-wide points: Over 97% of effector molecules, but under 1% in naive cells, were held by clones with more than 20 RNA copies.

Sequencing was performed on naive CD8+ T cells from blood, with Jurkat cell RNA spiked in. As for subset: FACS-sorted CD8+CD4-CCR7+CD45RA+ naive T cells. The TCR sequence derives from a human donor in good health. Some libraries in this study had Jurkat cell RNA spiked in.

CDR3 region: CASSQHPGVAVNNEQFF. DNA of the CDR3: TGTGCCAGCAGCCAACACCCGGGGGTAGCAGTGAACAATGAGCAGTTCTTC. The genes are TRBV3-1 and TRBJ2-1, with TRBD2 as a possible D gene (6 bases). V lost 2 bases and J 5 bases, leaving 19 bases between the germline ends. Germline-derived CDR1 and CDR2 are LGHDT and YNNKEL (reference sequence). This CDR3 has 17 amino acids.